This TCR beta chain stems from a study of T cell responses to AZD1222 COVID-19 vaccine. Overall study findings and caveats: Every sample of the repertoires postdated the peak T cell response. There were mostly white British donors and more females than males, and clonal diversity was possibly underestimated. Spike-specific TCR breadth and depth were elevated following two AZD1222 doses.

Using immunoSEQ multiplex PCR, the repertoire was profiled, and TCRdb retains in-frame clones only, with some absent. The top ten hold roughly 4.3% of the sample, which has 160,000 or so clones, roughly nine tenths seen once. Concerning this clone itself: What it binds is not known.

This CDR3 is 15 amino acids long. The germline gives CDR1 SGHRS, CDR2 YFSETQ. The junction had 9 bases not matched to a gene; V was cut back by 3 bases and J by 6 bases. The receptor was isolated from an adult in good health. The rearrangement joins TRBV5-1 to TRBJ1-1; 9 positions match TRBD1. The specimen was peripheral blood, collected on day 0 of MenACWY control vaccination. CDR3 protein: CASSSGTGTGSEAFF. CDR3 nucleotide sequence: TGCGCCAGCAGCTCAGGAACGGGGACAGGGTCTGAAGCTTTCTTT.